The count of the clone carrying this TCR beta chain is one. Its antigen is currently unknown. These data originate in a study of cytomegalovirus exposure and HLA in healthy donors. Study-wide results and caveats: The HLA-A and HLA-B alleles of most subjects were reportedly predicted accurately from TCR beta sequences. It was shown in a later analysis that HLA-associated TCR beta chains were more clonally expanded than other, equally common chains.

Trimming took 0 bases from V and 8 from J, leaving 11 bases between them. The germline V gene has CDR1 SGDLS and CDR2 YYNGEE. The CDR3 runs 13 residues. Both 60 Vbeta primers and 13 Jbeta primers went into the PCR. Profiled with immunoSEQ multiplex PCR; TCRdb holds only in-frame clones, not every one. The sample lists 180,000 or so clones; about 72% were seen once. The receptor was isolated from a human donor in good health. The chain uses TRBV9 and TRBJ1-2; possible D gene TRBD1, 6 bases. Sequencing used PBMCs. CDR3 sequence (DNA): TGTGCCAGCAGCGTAGGAGGACAGCCGGGCTACACCTTC. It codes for CASSVGGQPGYTF.